The 13 T cell receptor beta chains presented below share a single source sample, sequenced in a study of cytomegalovirus exposure and HLA in healthy donors. The primer mix had 60 Vbeta and 13 Jbeta primers. Method: immunoSEQ multiplex PCR; TCRdb's copy keeps in-frame clones and lacks some. The sample holds some 170,000 clones; roughly a tenth are singletons and the top ten take over 1%. The sample consisted of PBMCs. The source is a woman aged 25-40 years in good health and CMV-seropositive.

This rearrangement joins TRBV2 to TRBJ1-2; no firm D call. The germline V and J ends were trimmed by 6 bases and 6 bases, with 17 bases remaining between them. Germline V CDR1 and CDR2: SNHLY, FYNNEI. This CDR3 contains 14 residues. The chain's CDR3 is CASSLTPDSDGYTF. DNA of the CDR3: TGTGCCAGCAGCCTAACACCCGACTCGGATGGCTACACCTTC.

J is TRBJ2-2 and V is TRBV7-2, with 14 bases fitting TRBD2. Germline V gene sequence: CDR1 SGHTA, CDR2 FQGNSA. The CDR3 is made up of 16 amino acids. Trimming at V came to 4 bases and at J to 5 bases, leaving 3 bases not matched to a gene. In DNA form, the CDR3 reads TGTGCCAGCAGCTCAAGGACTAGCGGGAGGACCGGGGAGCTGTTTTTT. This codes for CASSSRTSGRTGELFF.

In its sample, this clone was seen a few times. The rearrangement links TRBV7-9 to TRBJ1-2; D is undetermined. V dropped 4 bases and J dropped 5 bases, with 5 bases sitting between them. The CDR3 loop spans 11 amino acids. Looked up from germline, CDR1 is SEHNR and CDR2 is FQNEAQ (reference sequence). This chain's CDR3 is CASSSQYGYTF. DNA for the CDR3: TGTGCCAGCAGCTCACAATATGGCTACACCTTC.

The rearrangement joins TRBV27 to TRBJ2-2, with D possibly matching TRBD1 (6 bases). Trimming removed 5 bases at V and 5 bases at J, with 9 bases between. This CDR3 spans 13 amino acids. CDR1 and CDR2 (germline): MNHEY, SMNVEV (reference sequence). The CDR3 loop is CASSVTGTGELFF. In DNA form, the CDR3 reads TGTGCCAGCAGTGTAACAGGGACCGGGGAGCTGTTTTTT.

The chain links TRBV29-1 to TRBJ2-7; D is perhaps TRBD2 (6 bases). Germline loops: CDR1 SQVTM, CDR2 ANQGSEA. V shed 0 bases and J shed 6 bases, with 6 bases lying between them. This CDR3 comprises 11 residues. CDR3: CSVEDGSEQYF. CDR3 nucleotide sequence: TGCAGCGTTGAAGACGGGAGCGAGCAGTACTTC.

Only a few counts were recorded for this clone. V is TRBV7-3 and J is TRBJ2-1, with 10 nucleotides matching TRBD1. The germline gives CDR1 SGHTA, CDR2 FQGTGA. The CDR3 consists of 15 residues. J lost 8 bases, V lost 3 bases, and 7 bases had no gene match. As DNA, the CDR3 is TGTGCCAGCAGCTTTGGTGGACAGGGGGGCGATGAGCAGTTCTTC. Its translation: CASSFGGQGGDEQFF.

This clone was observed a few times. This chain links TRBV29-1 with TRBJ2-7; TRBD1 matches at 7 bases. With V trimmed by 3 bases and J by 5 bases, 4 bases remained unmatched. The CDR3 has 12 residues. Germline assignment: CDR1 SQVTM and CDR2 ANQGSEA. For the CDR3, the DNA is TGCAGCGTTGAGACAGGGTCCCACGAGCAGTACTTC. Its protein is CSVETGSHEQYF.

The chain combines TRBV19 with TRBJ2-2; 7 bases agree with TRBD1. Germline loops: CDR1 LNHDA, CDR2 SQIVND (reference sequence). The CDR3 covers 16 residues. The V segment lost 4 bases and the J segment 5 bases; nucleotides outside the gene matches: 10. This chain's CDR3 is CASSKMWDSRTGELFF. CDR3 nucleotides: TGTGCCAGTAGTAAAATGTGGGACAGTCGGACCGGGGAGCTGTTTTTT.

This clone turned up a few times. The chain combines TRBV19 with TRBJ2-7, with TRBD2 identical over 7 bases. This CDR3 region has 13 residues. The germline CDR1 and CDR2 sequences are LNHDA and SQIVND (reference sequence). J lost 5 bases, V lost 9 bases, and 10 bases had no gene match. CDR3 sequence (DNA): TGTGCCAGCCGGGACTACCCCATTGACGAGCAGTACTTC. The encoded protein is CASRDYPIDEQYF.

This clone was counted a few times. The rearrangement joins TRBV5-1 to TRBJ2-7, with 10 bases lining up with TRBD2. CDR3 size: 13 residues. Germline V CDR1 and CDR2: SGHRS, YFSETQ. The ends lost 2 bases at V and 7 bases at J; junction bases unmatched: 3. The CDR3 DNA follows: TGCGCCAGCAGCTTTCGGACTAGCGGAGAGCAGTACTTC. This encodes CASSFRTSGEQYF.

This chain joins TRBV6-5 and TRBJ2-3; maybe TRBD2 (6 bases). The CDR3 is 13 residues long. The germline V and J ends were trimmed by 6 bases and 2 bases, with 9 bases remaining between them. Germline V gene sequence: CDR1 MNHEY, CDR2 SVGAGI. The CDR3 sequence: CASRRDFTDTQYF. The CDR3 region has the DNA TGTGCCAGCAGACGGGACTTCACAGATACGCAGTATTTT.

The chain carries TRBV7-3 and TRBJ2-3; D ambiguous. The germline gives CDR1 SGHTA, CDR2 FQGTGA. V lost 3 bases and J 2 bases, leaving 9 bases between the germline ends. This CDR3 comprises 14 residues. Here the CDR3 DNA reads TGTGCCAGCAGCTTCAGAGGATACACAGATACGCAGTATTTT. Protein sequence: CASSFRGYTDTQYF.

The chain has TRBV5-1 and TRBJ2-6, with TRBD1 matching 8 bases. Germline CDR1 SGHRS, CDR2 YFSETQ. The V segment lost 3 bases and the J segment 6 bases; nucleotides outside the gene matches: 8. The CDR3 length is 16 residues. The CDR3 coding sequence is TGCGCCAGCAGCTCCGGGACAGGCTGGGTGGCCAACGTCCTGACTTTC. Protein product: CASSSGTGWVANVLTF.